The rows below give T cell receptor beta chains drawn from one sample of a study of cytomegalovirus exposure and HLA in healthy donors. Libraries were prepared by immunoSEQ multiplex PCR; TCRdb keeps only in-frame clonotypes and omits some of them. The sample holds around 100,000 clones, over 65% seen once. The sample consisted of PBMCs. Every receptor here comes from a woman in her thirties or forties in good health and CMV-seropositive. The CDR3 runs from the conserved cysteine through the conserved F or W. A D gene is named only where the DNA matches it firmly. Size is omitted from some rows. Given values are once, few, many or a class for expanded clones.

j_call,d_call,clone_size,v_call,cdr3_aa,cdr3_nt
TRBJ1-5,-,few,TRBV14,CASSQGPGWNQPQHF,TGTGCCAGCAGCCAAGGTCCAGGGTGGAATCAGCCCCAGCATTTT
TRBJ1-1,-,few,TRBV30,CASDSERNTEAFF,TGTGCCTCTGACTCGGAGCGGAACACTGAAGCTTTCTTT
TRBJ1-1,TRBD1,-,TRBV5-1,CASSPRETGLNTEAFF,TGCGCCAGCAGCCCAAGAGAGACAGGGTTGAACACTGAAGCTTTCTTT
TRBJ2-6,TRBD1,-,TRBV5-6,CASSLLGQGASGANVLTF,TGTGCCAGCAGCTTGCTGGGACAGGGAGCTTCTGGGGCCAACGTCCTGACTTTC
TRBJ1-5,TRBD1,-,TRBV27,CASSTRTGVNQPQHF,TGTGCCAGCAGTACCCGGACAGGGGTGAATCAGCCCCAGCATTTT
TRBJ2-7,-,-,TRBV12-5,CASGLVRSGYYYEQYF,TGTGCTAGTGGTTTGGTAAGGTCGGGGTATTACTACGAGCAGTACTTC
TRBJ2-3,TRBD2,-,TRBV14,CASSQASGSGVTQYF,TGTGCCAGCAGCCAAGCTAGCGGGAGTGGAGTTACGCAGTATTTT
TRBJ1-4,-,-,TRBV19,CASSPGRFPEKLFF,TGTGCCAGTAGCCCCGGGAGATTCCCAGAAAAACTGTTTTTT
TRBJ1-1,TRBD1,once,TRBV5-1,CASSLETGQGNTEAFF,TGCGCCAGCAGCTTAGAAACGGGACAGGGGAACACTGAAGCTTTCTTT
TRBJ2-7,TRBD2,-,TRBV9,CASSPSGSKEQYF,TGTGCCAGCTCTCCTAGCGGGAGTAAGGAGCAGTACTTC
TRBJ2-3,TRBD2,-,TRBV19,CASSTASGDTQYF,TGTGCCAGTAGTACGGCTAGCGGAGATACGCAGTATTTT
TRBJ2-7,-,-,TRBV6-5,CASSYGDTGSYEQYF,TGTGCCAGCAGTTACGGAGATACAGGGTCCTACGAGCAGTACTTC
TRBJ2-7,TRBD2,-,TRBV4-1,CASSHDPSGILYEQYF,TGCGCCAGCAGCCATGACCCAAGCGGGATTCTATACGAGCAGTACTTC
TRBJ2-7,-,-,TRBV5-1,CASSLAEGLEQYF,TGCGCCAGCAGCTTGGCCGAGGGTTTGGAGCAGTACTTC
TRBJ2-5,TRBD2,-,TRBV5-1,CASSSGLAGEVETQYF,TGCGCCAGCAGCTCGGGACTAGCGGGAGAGGTAGAGACCCAGTACTTC
TRBJ1-5,-,-,TRBV18,CASSPGTLSNQPQHF,TGTGCCAGCTCACCAGGGACTCTGAGCAATCAGCCCCAGCATTTT
TRBJ2-4,-,few,TRBV27,CASRTVGALAKNIQYF,TGTGCCAGCAGGACCGTAGGGGCCCTAGCCAAAAACATTCAGTACTTC
TRBJ2-3,-,once,TRBV7-9,CASSLGASDTQYF,TGTGCCAGCAGCTTAGGGGCTAGCGATACGCAGTATTTT
TRBJ2-1,TRBD2,-,TRBV7-3,CASSLTSPLAGGGGEQFF,TGTGCCAGCAGCTTAACGAGTCCCCTAGCGGGGGGGGGAGGGGAGCAGTTCTTC
TRBJ2-1,-,-,TRBV6-5,CASSYSQGSNEQFF,TGTGCCAGCAGTTATTCGCAGGGATCCAATGAGCAGTTCTTC
TRBJ2-7,TRBD1,-,TRBV6-1,CASRRTGYEQYF,TGTGCCAGCAGGAGGACAGGATACGAGCAGTACTTC
TRBJ1-1,TRBD1,few,TRBV18,CASSPPGQGINTEAFF,TGTGCCAGCTCACCACCGGGACAGGGTATCAACACTGAAGCTTTCTTT
TRBJ1-1,-,-,TRBV4-2,CASSQLTDTEAFF,TGTGCCAGCAGCCAGCTGACAGACACTGAAGCTTTCTTT
TRBJ2-3,-,few,TRBV11-2,CASSFSGSIEDTQYF,TGTGCCAGCAGCTTCTCGGGTAGTATCGAGGATACGCAGTATTTT
TRBJ2-5,-,-,TRBV7-3,CASSLTPSREETQYF,TGTGCCAGCAGCTTAACGCCGTCGCGAGAAGAGACCCAGTACTTC
TRBJ2-2,-,-,TRBV7-9,CASSDSVTGELFF,TGTGCCAGCAGCGACAGTGTTACCGGGGAGCTGTTTTTT
TRBJ2-7,-,-,TRBV2,CASSESGTHSEQYF,TGTGCCAGCAGTGAATCTGGCACCCATTCCGAGCAGTACTTC
TRBJ2-6,-,few,TRBV7-2,CASSSGFSGANVLTF,TGTGCCAGCAGTTCCGGGTTCTCTGGGGCCAACGTCCTGACTTTC
TRBJ1-1,TRBD1,-,TRBV5-1,CASDRTGMNTEAFF,TGCGCCAGCGACCGGACAGGGATGAACACTGAAGCTTTCTTT
TRBJ1-2,-,-,TRBV28,CASRVGAQGYTF,TGTGCCAGCAGGGTGGGGGCGCAGGGCTACACCTTC
TRBJ1-1,-,once,TRBV7-9,CASSLGVGATEAFF,TGTGCCAGCAGCTTAGGGGTAGGGGCGACTGAAGCTTTCTTT
TRBJ2-7,TRBD1,-,TRBV11-2,CASSFMGQGPYEQYF,TGTGCCAGCAGCTTTATGGGACAGGGACCCTACGAGCAGTACTTC
TRBJ1-4,TRBD1,few,TRBV18,CASSTSTGGTNEKLFF,TGTGCCAGCTCAACCTCTACAGGGGGAACTAATGAAAAACTGTTTTTT
TRBJ2-2,TRBD1,-,TRBV7-8,CASSLDRDRGTGELFF,TGTGCCAGCAGCTTAGACCGGGACAGGGGAACCGGGGAGCTGTTTTTT
TRBJ1-2,TRBD1,-,TRBV25-1,CASSDPGGVSYGYTF,TGTGCCAGCAGTGACCCAGGGGGCGTTAGCTATGGCTACACCTTC
TRBJ1-5,-,-,TRBV6-1,CASSRAGNQPQHF,TGTGCCAGCAGTAGAGCAGGGAATCAGCCCCAGCATTTT
TRBJ2-2,-,-,TRBV7-2,CASSPRAGNTGELFF,TGTGCCAGCAGCCCCAGGGCGGGAAACACCGGGGAGCTGTTTTTT
TRBJ2-2,TRBD1,-,TRBV7-2,CASRDRGRTGELFF,TGTGCCAGCCGGGACAGGGGTCGCACCGGGGAGCTGTTTTTT
TRBJ2-4,TRBD1,-,TRBV5-1,CASSPGQGAPKNIQYF,TGCGCCAGCAGCCCGGGACAGGGGGCGCCCAAAAACATTCAGTACTTC
TRBJ1-1,-,few,TRBV15,CATSRDPREAFF,TGTGCCACCAGCAGAGATCCCCGGGAAGCTTTCTTT
TRBJ2-2,TRBD2,-,TRBV9,CASSVGLAGGTGELFF,TGTGCCAGCAGCGTCGGACTAGCGGGAGGAACCGGGGAGCTGTTTTTT
TRBJ2-1,-,-,TRBV6-1,CASNKGPDYNEQFF,TGTGCCAGCAATAAGGGGCCGGACTACAATGAGCAGTTCTTC
TRBJ1-2,TRBD1,few,TRBV27,CASSSSGGTNYGYTF,TGTGCCAGCAGTTCCTCAGGGGGGACTAACTATGGCTACACCTTC
TRBJ1-1,-,-,TRBV11-3,CASSSQASQAFF,TGTGCCAGCAGCTCTCAAGCCTCACAAGCTTTCTTT
TRBJ1-1,TRBD1,-,TRBV30,CAWSTGTGNTEAFF,TGTGCCTGGAGTACGGGGACAGGTAACACTGAAGCTTTCTTT
TRBJ1-3,-,-,TRBV19,CASNQAGRTGNTIYF,TGTGCCAGTAACCAGGCAGGGCGGACTGGAAACACCATATATTTT
TRBJ1-1,-,few,TRBV19,CASSSNLGTEAFF,TGTGCCAGTAGTTCGAATCTCGGGACTGAAGCTTTCTTT
TRBJ1-1,-,few,TRBV11-3,CASSLQENTEAFF,TGTGCCAGCAGCTTACAGGAGAACACTGAAGCTTTCTTT
TRBJ2-3,-,few,TRBV5-5,CASSLRRLKTHTDTQYF,TGTGCCAGCAGCTTGCGGAGACTAAAGACACACACAGATACGCAGTATTTT
TRBJ2-5,TRBD2,-,TRBV30,CAWSRAGVAETQYF,TGTGCCTGGAGTAGGGCGGGGGTTGCAGAGACCCAGTACTTC
TRBJ2-4,TRBD2,-,TRBV14,CASSQRGAKNIQYF,TGTGCCAGCAGTCAGCGGGGGGCCAAAAACATTCAGTACTTC